This T cell receptor (beta chain) was sequenced for a study of graft-versus-host responses after intestinal transplantation. Study background: Anti-thymocyte globulin served as induction for all recipients, who then took tacrolimus and steroids for approximately three years. The study, taken as a whole, reports: HvG clone declines early post-transplant were associated with peak circulating GvH levels.

Sequencing used immunoSEQ multiplex PCR; TCRdb keeps in-frame clones, though not all of them. This table holds approximately 9,800 clones, roughly 31% found once. Post-reaction, proliferating CD3+CD4+ and CD3+CD8+ responders (CFSE-low) were sorted. CDR1 and CDR2 from the germline V gene are SEHNR and FQNEAQ (reference sequence). The CDR3 totals 14 residues. V was trimmed by 1 base and J by 2 bases, leaving 9 bases between them. Sequencing used alloreactive CD4+ T cells from a mixed lymphocyte reaction culture, obtained before transplantation. Regarding subset: CFSE-low proliferating T cells sorted from approximately 6-day pre-transplant mixed lymphocyte reaction (GvH or HvG direction). This rearrangement joins TRBV7-9 to TRBJ2-7; D remains ambiguous. The TCR originated in a human patient who was an organ donor for intestinal transplantation. CDR3 loop: CASSLGRITYEQYF. The DNA of the CDR3 is TGTGCCAGCAGCTTAGGACGGATCACCTACGAGCAGTACTTC.